This TCR beta chain originates from a study of blood T cells in healthy people across ages. Germline CDR1 MNHNS, CDR2 SASEGT. The junction had 19 bases not matched to a gene; V was cut back by 6 bases and J by 0 bases. The CDR3 has 20 residues. PCR was performed a second time for about 7 to 11 cycles using a sample-barcoded 5' primer and a J-beta primer mix. MiXCR, run by TCRdb on the 5' RACE reads, gives a single entry per CDR3 protein. The table records 600,000 to 800,000 distinct CDR3 sequences, roughly 20% of them present only once. Sequencing input: blood. This receptor was taken from a man between 65 and 79 years old in good health. The gene calls are TRBV6-1 and TRBJ2-5; TRBD1 agrees at 10 bases. In DNA form, the CDR3 reads TGTGCCAGCAGCCGTGGGACAGGGGACAGGAGCGGACCTTACCAAGAGACCCAGTACTTC. Encoded protein: CASSRGTGDRSGPYQETQYF.